Listed below are T cell receptor beta chains from one sample, sequenced in a study of immune characteristics of hereditary and idiopathic chronic pancreatitis. The method was immunoSEQ multiplex PCR; TCRdb's version includes in-frame clones alone and lacks a portion of them. The data show approximately 6,000 clones, approximately 70% seen once. The sample was pancreas tissue with hereditary chronic pancreatitis. The receptors here all came from a human donor with chronic pancreatitis. Both conserved end residues are part of each CDR3. Each record gives: V gene, J gene, CDR3 protein.

V gene: TRBV9; J gene: TRBJ2-7; CDR3 protein: CASSPHRGSADEQYF
V gene: TRBV24-1; J gene: TRBJ1-1; CDR3 protein: CATSDSLGLEGAFF
V gene: TRBV6-5; J gene: TRBJ1-1; CDR3 protein: CASCPQGGTEAFF
V gene: TRBV2; J gene: TRBJ1-5; CDR3 protein: CASNRGQGTNQPQHF
V gene: TRBV4-1; J gene: TRBJ2-3; CDR3 protein: CASSQDSGGGTDTQYF
V gene: TRBV6-5; J gene: TRBJ2-3; CDR3 protein: CASNSGGPDTQYF
V gene: TRBV28; J gene: TRBJ1-1; CDR3 protein: CASSFGRTEAFF
V gene: TRBV10-3; J gene: TRBJ1-2; CDR3 protein: CAISELGGRGYGYTF
V gene: TRBV4-3; J gene: TRBJ2-5; CDR3 protein: CASSQEDGPRETQYF
V gene: TRBV6-1; J gene: TRBJ2-7; CDR3 protein: CASSEELAGGYEQYF
V gene: TRBV5-1; J gene: TRBJ2-5; CDR3 protein: CASSDDWSSVDETQYF
V gene: TRBV9; J gene: TRBJ1-5; CDR3 protein: CASARGGNSNQPQHF
V gene: TRBV28; J gene: TRBJ2-5; CDR3 protein: CASSFPRGGQETQYF
V gene: TRBV27; J gene: TRBJ1-2; CDR3 protein: CASSLFPGTDYGYTF
V gene: TRBV5-4; J gene: TRBJ2-1; CDR3 protein: CASSLDWSGNEQFF
V gene: TRBV6-6; J gene: TRBJ1-2; CDR3 protein: CASSYSQGYTF
V gene: TRBV2; J gene: TRBJ1-5; CDR3 protein: CASSEGSGSNQPQHF
V gene: TRBV2; J gene: TRBJ1-1; CDR3 protein: CASSELENTEAFF
V gene: TRBV20-1; J gene: TRBJ2-5; CDR3 protein: CSGDHQETQYF
V gene: TRBV24-1; J gene: TRBJ2-3; CDR3 protein: CATSDVGGAGDTQYF
V gene: TRBV10-1; J gene: TRBJ1-2; CDR3 protein: CASSESRAGVNYGYTF
V gene: TRBV7-6; J gene: TRBJ2-2; CDR3 protein: CASSPQGAGGELFF
V gene: TRBV5-1; J gene: TRBJ2-2; CDR3 protein: CASSVMNTGELFF
V gene: TRBV9; J gene: TRBJ1-2; CDR3 protein: CAGSVEQGRYGYTF
V gene: TRBV28; J gene: TRBJ1-4; CDR3 protein: CASRRTGAINEKLFF
V gene: TRBV28; J gene: TRBJ1-4; CDR3 protein: CASSFLTGGNEKLFF
V gene: TRBV2; J gene: TRBJ1-2; CDR3 protein: CASSEGQYGYTF
V gene: TRBV12-3/TRBV12-4; J gene: TRBJ2-5; CDR3 protein: CASSFVGETQYF
V gene: TRBV9; J gene: TRBJ2-1; CDR3 protein: CASSGLRTGEEQFF
V gene: TRBV6-4; J gene: TRBJ1-6; CDR3 protein: CASSDSGGNSPLHF
V gene: TRBV5-1; J gene: TRBJ1-2; CDR3 protein: CASSLTGTGYTF
V gene: TRBV27; J gene: TRBJ1-5; CDR3 protein: CASSLMGTIGNQPQHF
V gene: TRBV27; J gene: TRBJ2-3; CDR3 protein: CASSLSGVSTDTQYF
V gene: TRBV28; J gene: TRBJ1-2; CDR3 protein: CASSRRGGYGYTF
V gene: TRBV7-9; J gene: TRBJ1-1; CDR3 protein: CASSRPQAGLTLGTEAFF
V gene: TRBV6-5; J gene: TRBJ1-3; CDR3 protein: CASWSVVSGNTIYF
V gene: TRBV7-9; J gene: TRBJ2-5; CDR3 protein: CASSVGWGPEETQYF
V gene: TRBV4-2; J gene: TRBJ1-3; CDR3 protein: CASSQGSHSSGNTIYF
V gene: TRBV5-1; J gene: TRBJ1-2; CDR3 protein: CASSTQTGPYGYTF
V gene: TRBV24-1; J gene: TRBJ2-2; CDR3 protein: CATSDRTGPGELFF
V gene: TRBV10-3; J gene: TRBJ2-7; CDR3 protein: CAISPDRGPSYEQYF
V gene: TRBV27; J gene: TRBJ2-3; CDR3 protein: CASTGLPATDTQYF
V gene: TRBV4-1; J gene: TRBJ1-4; CDR3 protein: CASSQVPPGEKLFF
V gene: TRBV5-5; J gene: TRBJ2-7; CDR3 protein: CASSLDLVGSYEQYF
V gene: TRBV7-9; J gene: TRBJ1-3; CDR3 protein: CASSLVGLSAFSGNTIYF
V gene: TRBV10-2; J gene: TRBJ1-2; CDR3 protein: CASSGLGRSYYGYTF
V gene: TRBV10-3; J gene: TRBJ1-1; CDR3 protein: CAIRGQSDTEAFF
V gene: TRBV20-1; J gene: TRBJ2-3; CDR3 protein: CSAQIGDTQYF
V gene: TRBV10-1; J gene: TRBJ1-2; CDR3 protein: CASSEYREYGYTF